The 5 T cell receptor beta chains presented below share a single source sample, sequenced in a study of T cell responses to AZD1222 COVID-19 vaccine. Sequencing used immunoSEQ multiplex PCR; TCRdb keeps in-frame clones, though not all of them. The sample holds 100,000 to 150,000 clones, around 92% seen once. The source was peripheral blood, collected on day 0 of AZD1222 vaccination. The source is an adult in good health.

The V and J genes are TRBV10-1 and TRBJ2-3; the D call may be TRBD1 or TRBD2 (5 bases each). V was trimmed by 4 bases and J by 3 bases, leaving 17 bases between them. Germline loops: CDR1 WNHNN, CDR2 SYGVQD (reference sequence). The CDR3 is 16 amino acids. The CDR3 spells CASSGPLGDLTDTQYF. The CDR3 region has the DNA TGCGCCAGCAGTGGACCACTAGGGGACCTAACAGATACGCAGTATTTT.

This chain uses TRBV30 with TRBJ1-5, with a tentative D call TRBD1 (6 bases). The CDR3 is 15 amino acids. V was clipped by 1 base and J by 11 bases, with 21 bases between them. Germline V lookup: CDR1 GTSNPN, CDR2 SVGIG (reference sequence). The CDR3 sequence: CAWSGGRGGKRAQHF. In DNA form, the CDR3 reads TGTGCCTGGAGTGGGGGGCGCGGGGGCAAAAGGGCCCAGCATTTT.

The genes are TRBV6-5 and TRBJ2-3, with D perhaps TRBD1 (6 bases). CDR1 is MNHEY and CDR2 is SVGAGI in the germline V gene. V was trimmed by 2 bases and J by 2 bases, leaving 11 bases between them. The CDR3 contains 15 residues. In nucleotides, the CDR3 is TGTGCCAGCAGTTACGGGGGCGCGAACACAGATACGCAGTATTTT. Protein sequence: CASSYGGANTDTQYF.

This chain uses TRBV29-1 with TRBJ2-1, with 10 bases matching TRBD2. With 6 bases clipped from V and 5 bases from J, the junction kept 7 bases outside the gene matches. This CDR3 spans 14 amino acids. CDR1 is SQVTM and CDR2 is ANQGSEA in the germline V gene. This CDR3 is CSVAGGAGDNEQFF. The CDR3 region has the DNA TGCAGCGTAGCGGGAGGGGCAGGTGACAATGAGCAGTTCTTC.

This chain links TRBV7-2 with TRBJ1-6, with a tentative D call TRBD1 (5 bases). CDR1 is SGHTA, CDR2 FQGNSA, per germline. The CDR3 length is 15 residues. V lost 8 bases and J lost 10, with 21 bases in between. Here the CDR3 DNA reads TGTGCCAGCGCACTTGACGCCCCAGGGTGGTCACCCCTCCACTTT. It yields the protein CASALDAPGWSPLHF.